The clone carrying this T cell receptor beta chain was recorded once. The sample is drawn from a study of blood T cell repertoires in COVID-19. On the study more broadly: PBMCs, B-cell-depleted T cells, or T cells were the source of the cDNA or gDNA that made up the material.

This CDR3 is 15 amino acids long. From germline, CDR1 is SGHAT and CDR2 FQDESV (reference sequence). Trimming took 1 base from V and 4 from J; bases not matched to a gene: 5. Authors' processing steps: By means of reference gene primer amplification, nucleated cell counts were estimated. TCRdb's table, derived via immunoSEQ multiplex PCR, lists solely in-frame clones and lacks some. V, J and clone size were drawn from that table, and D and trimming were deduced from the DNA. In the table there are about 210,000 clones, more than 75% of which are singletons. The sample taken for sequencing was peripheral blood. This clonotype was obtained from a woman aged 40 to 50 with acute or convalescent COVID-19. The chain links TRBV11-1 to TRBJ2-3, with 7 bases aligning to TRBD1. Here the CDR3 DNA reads TGTGCCAGCAGCTTAGGGACAGGTCGAGCAGATACGCAGTATTTT. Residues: CASSLGTGRADTQYF.